This TCR beta chain originates from a study of OX40 agonist ivuxolimab in advanced cancers. Overall study findings and caveats: Antigens targeted by the expanded peripheral T cells were not determined. Patients who responded partially at 0.1-3.0 mg/kg showed clonal expansion ranking among the lowest.

Blood draws occurred at baseline, cycle 4 day 1, and cycle 7 day 1. This clone appeared a few times. What it recognizes is unknown. Germline CDR1 and CDR2: SGHRS and YFSETQ. The CDR3 contains 14 residues. The V gene lost 0 bases and the J gene lost 0 bases, with 6 bases spanning the gap. The table came from immunoSEQ multiplex PCR; TCRdb's copy has only in-frame clones and leaves some out. There are more than 60,000 clones in the sample; roughly nine tenths occur only once, and roughly 4% lies in the top ten. This TCR derives from an adult with an advanced solid tumor such as melanoma, head and neck, liver or kidney cancer. V usage is TRBV5-1 and J usage is TRBJ1-2; unclear D gene. Specimen: CD4+ or CD8+ T cells sorted from blood, collected in a trial of the OX40 agonist ivuxolimab. CDR3 protein: CASSLVTANYGYTF. The CDR3 bases are TGCGCCAGCAGCTTGGTAACAGCTAACTATGGCTACACCTTC.